These 31 T cell receptor beta chains came from one sample sequenced in a study of blood T cell repertoires in COVID-19. Some clones are missing from TCRdb's copy, which holds only in-frame ones; the method was immunoSEQ multiplex PCR. The sample yields a few hundred thousand clones, 90% seen once. Sample: peripheral blood. All receptors derive from a woman between 55 and 75 years old with COVID-19, enrolled during active disease.

V is TRBV27 and J is TRBJ1-5; D is perhaps TRBD1 (5 bases). V lost 6 bases to trimming and J lost 6 bases, with 15 bases between them. The CDR3 runs 14 residues. Per germline, CDR1 MNHEY and CDR2 SMNVEV (reference sequence). This CDR3 is CASSLGTAGQPQHF. CDR3 in DNA: TGTGCCAGCAGCTTGGGGACTGCGGGTCAGCCCCAGCATTTT.

This clone turned up a few times. The chain carries TRBV3-1 (or the pseudogene TRBV3-2) and TRBJ2-1; TRBD1 matches at 8 bases. V was clipped by 1 base and J by 6 bases; unmatched bases: 11. Germline V gene data show CDR1 as LGHDT and CDR2 as YNNKEL (reference sequence). This CDR3 contains 17 residues. This CDR3 is CASSQGLPGQATNEQFF. The CDR3 bases are TGTGCCAGCAGCCAAGGCTTACCGGGACAGGCCACCAATGAGCAGTTCTTC.

V and J are TRBV5-5 and TRBJ2-5, with 8 bases matching TRBD2. The length of the CDR3 is 15 residues. Germline loops: CDR1 SGHKS, CDR2 YYEKEE (reference sequence). Germline trimming cut 2 bases from V and 5 bases from J; bases unmatched to any gene: 8. The CDR3 sequence: CASSFSTGGRETQYF. CDR3 in DNA: TGTGCCAGCAGCTTCTCAACGGGGGGGCGGGAGACCCAGTACTTC.

This chain connects TRBV29-1 to TRBJ2-5; TRBD2 matches at 7 bases. This CDR3 contains 15 residues. V lost 5 bases to trimming and J lost 0 bases; unmatched junction nucleotides: 9. Germline CDR1 and CDR2: SQVTM and ANQGSEA. In nucleotides, the CDR3 is TGCAGCGTTTCCTTGGGGGGAGGGAACCAAGAGACCCAGTACTTC. It translates to CSVSLGGGNQETQYF.

The J gene is TRBJ2-1, the V gene TRBV18; possible D gene TRBD1, 7 bases. There are 16 residues in the CDR3. Between the trimmed V and J ends, which lost 3 bases and 3 bases, there was a span of 15 bases. CDR1 is KGHSH and CDR2 is LQKENI in the germline V gene. The chain's CDR3 is CASSPVRQGGYNEQFF. For the CDR3, the DNA is TGTGCCAGCTCACCCGTCCGGCAGGGGGGCTACAATGAGCAGTTCTTC.

This rearrangement joins TRBV4-2 to TRBJ1-5, with D possibly matching TRBD1 (5 bases). The V gene lost 0 bases and the J gene lost 4 bases, with 13 bases spanning the gap. The germline V gene encodes CDR1 LGHNA and CDR2 YNFKEQ. The CDR3 contains 16 residues. DNA for the CDR3: TGTGCCAGCAGCCAAGATCCCCAGGGAGGAAATCAGCCCCAGCATTTT. The encoded protein is CASSQDPQGGNQPQHF.

CDR3 nucleotide sequence: TGCGCCAGCAGCCAAGAAGGGACAGGGGGATATGGCTACACCTTC. This sequence encodes CASSQEGTGGYGYTF. The chain is built from TRBV4-1 and TRBJ1-2, with 11 bases matching TRBD1. The CDR3 length is 15 residues. CDR1 and CDR2 from the germline V gene are MGHRA and YSYEKL. The J segment lost 5 bases and the V segment lost 0 bases, leaving 2 bases of the junction unmatched.

This clone occurred once. The chain uses TRBV7-9 and TRBJ2-2; no definite D call. V dropped 6 bases and J dropped 6 bases, with 5 bases sitting between them. In germline, CDR1 is SEHNR, CDR2 FQNEAQ (reference sequence). There are 11 residues in the CDR3. The CDR3 reads CASRAAGELFF. As DNA, the CDR3 is TGTGCCAGCAGGGCTGCCGGGGAGCTGTTTTTT. Combining the CDR3 with reference TRBV7-9 and TRBJ2-2 gives the whole variable domain DTGVSQNPRHKITKRGQNVTFRCDPISEHNRLYWYRQTLGQGPEFLTYFQNEAQLEKSRLLSDRFSAERPKGSFSTLEIQRTEQGDSAMYLCASRAAGELFFGEGSRLTVL.

The gene calls are TRBV30 and TRBJ2-2, with 7 bases lining up with TRBD1. With 4 bases clipped from V and 5 bases from J, the junction kept 7 bases outside the gene matches. The germline gives CDR1 GTSNPN, CDR2 SVGIG (reference sequence). The CDR3 is made up of 14 amino acids. This CDR3 is CAWNILRGTGELFF. The CDR3 nucleotides are TGTGCCTGGAATATTCTCAGGGGGACCGGGGAGCTGTTTTTT.

The chain links TRBV2 to TRBJ1-1; 9 nucleotides match TRBD1. Trimming took 6 bases from V and 6 from J; bases not matched to a gene: 5. CDR1 is SNHLY, CDR2 FYNNEI, per germline. The CDR3 spans 13 residues. The CDR3 here is CASRLDRGAEAFF. CDR3 nucleotide sequence: TGTGCCAGCAGGCTAGACAGGGGGGCTGAAGCTTTCTTT.

Here the CDR3 DNA reads TGTGCCAGCAGCTTAGAAGGGGGCGCGATTTACGAGCAGTACTTC. Protein: CASSLEGGAIYEQYF. The chain combines TRBV7-2 with TRBJ2-7; TRBD1 aligns across 7 bases. The junction had 7 bases not matched to a gene; V was cut back by 1 base and J by 4 bases. Germline-derived CDR1 and CDR2 are SGHTA and FQGNSA. The CDR3 is 15 residues long.

V and J are TRBV25-1 and TRBJ2-1; 8 nucleotides agree with TRBD2. Germline V CDR1 and CDR2: MGHDK, SYGVNS. This CDR3 contains 15 residues. Trimming removed 5 bases from V and 7 bases from J; junction bases left unmatched: 10. The CDR3 nucleotides read TGTGCCAGCAGTCCCGATAGCGGGACTTGGAATGAGCAGTTCTTC. Translating gives CASSPDSGTWNEQFF.

The rearrangement joins TRBV6-5 to TRBJ1-1, with 9 nucleotides matching TRBD1. The V gene's germline CDR1 is MNHEY and CDR2 SVGAGI. The CDR3 runs to 13 residues. V shed 10 bases, J shed 11 bases, and the junction held 14 bases outside the gene matches. This CDR3 is CATRPGQGKRAFF. The DNA for the CDR3 is TGTGCCACCAGACCGGGACAGGGAAAGCGGGCTTTCTTT.

The chain couples TRBV10-1 to TRBJ1-1; 7 bases match TRBD1. The CDR3 contains 16 residues. With V trimmed by 6 bases and J by 0 bases, 10 bases remained unmatched. The germline V gene has CDR1 WNHNN and CDR2 SYGVQD (reference sequence). Here the CDR3 reads CASRPTGTAMNTEAFF. CDR3 DNA: TGCGCCAGCAGACCAACCGGGACAGCCATGAACACTGAAGCTTTCTTT.

In this sample, this clone turned up once. The CDR3 sequence is CASSRGDAYEQYF. In DNA form, the CDR3 reads TGTGCCAGCAGCCGGGGGGACGCCTACGAGCAGTACTTC. The chain joins TRBV7-9 to TRBJ2-7; 7 nucleotides agree with TRBD2. Germline loops: CDR1 SEHNR, CDR2 FQNEAQ (reference sequence). The length of the CDR3 is 13 residues. V dropped 5 bases and J dropped 2; count of bases not matched to a gene: 3.

The rearrangement joins TRBV5-6 to TRBJ1-1; no clear D gene. CDR3 length: 16 amino acids. CDR1 is SGHDT, CDR2 YYEEEE, per germline. The germline V and J ends were trimmed by 2 bases and 4 bases, with 18 bases remaining between them. The CDR3 region has the DNA TGTGCCAGCAGCTTCACCTTGACCAATCCGGGCACTGAAGCTTTCTTT. Its protein is CASSFTLTNPGTEAFF.

The genes are TRBV5-4 and TRBJ2-3; 11 positions agree with TRBD2. The CDR3 runs to 19 residues. Germline-derived CDR1 and CDR2 are SGHNT and YYREEE (reference sequence). V trimming: 0 bases; J trimming: 0 bases; junction bases outside the gene matches: 9. The CDR3 spells CASSLALASGGTSTDTQYF. CDR3 bases: TGTGCCAGCAGCTTGGCCTTGGCTAGCGGGGGGACCAGCACAGATACGCAGTATTTT.

Only a few counts were recorded for this clone. The chain couples TRBV3-1 (or the pseudogene TRBV3-2) to TRBJ1-1; unclear D gene. V was cut by 1 base and J by 10 bases, with 13 bases left in between. This CDR3 has 13 amino acids. Germline loops: CDR1 LGHDT, CDR2 YNNKEL (reference sequence). The CDR3 is CASSQGSRGAAFF. For the CDR3, the DNA is TGTGCCAGCAGCCAAGGTAGCCGGGGAGCAGCTTTCTTT.

The chain employs TRBV11-3 and TRBJ2-1; TRBD1 aligns across 8 bases. The length of the CDR3 is 15 residues. The trim removed 0 bases at V and 6 bases at J, leaving 4 bases unmatched. The germline CDR1 and CDR2 sequences are SGHNT and YENEEA. CDR3: CASSLDRTGFNEQFF. The CDR3 DNA reads as TGTGCCAGCAGCTTAGACCGGACAGGGTTCAATGAGCAGTTCTTC.

This chain connects TRBV30 to TRBJ1-1; TRBD1 aligns across 9 bases. With V trimmed by 2 bases and J by 11 bases, 15 bases remained unmatched. CDR1 is GTSNPN, CDR2 SVGIG, per germline (reference sequence). The CDR3 sequence is 15 residues long. In DNA form, the CDR3 reads TGTGCCTGGAGTCCGACCGGGACAGGGCGTGGAGGGGCTTTCTTT. Translated, it gives CAWSPTGTGRGGAFF.

The chain uses TRBV5-1 and TRBJ2-1; 16 bases are shared with TRBD2. The J segment lost 4 bases and the V segment lost 3 bases, leaving 10 bases of the junction unmatched. In germline, CDR1 is SGHRS, CDR2 YFSETQ. This CDR3 comprises 19 residues. CDR3: CASSWPGTSGGASYNEQFF. CDR3 in DNA: TGCGCCAGCAGCTGGCCCGGGACTAGCGGGGGGGCCAGTTACAATGAGCAGTTCTTC.

This clone was counted only a few times. This sequence joins TRBV7-9 and TRBJ1-4, with D unresolved. The CDR3 runs to 16 residues. V was trimmed by 1 base and J by 5 bases, leaving 14 bases between them. Germline V lookup: CDR1 SEHNR, CDR2 FQNEAQ (reference sequence). The CDR3 sequence: CASSLGWTSRNEKLFF. The CDR3, as DNA: TGTGCCAGCAGCTTAGGATGGACTTCCCGAAATGAAAAACTGTTTTTT. Together with reference TRBV7-9 and TRBJ1-4, the CDR3 gives the full variable domain: DTGVSQNPRHKITKRGQNVTFRCDPISEHNRLYWYRQTLGQGPEFLTYFQNEAQLEKSRLLSDRFSAERPKGSFSTLEIQRTEQGDSAMYLCASSLGWTSRNEKLFFGSGTQLSVL.

The V call is TRBV6-6, the J call TRBJ2-7; 8 nucleotides align to TRBD2. Germline trimming cut 2 bases from V and 0 bases from J; bases unmatched to any gene: 6. Germline lookup yields CDR1 MNHNY and CDR2 SVGAGI (reference sequence). The CDR3 is made up of 16 amino acids. The CDR3 region has the DNA TGTGCCAGCAGTTACGGGGGACGGGGGGGCTCCTACGAGCAGTACTTC. Translation gives CASSYGGRGGSYEQYF.

This sequence joins TRBV5-1 and TRBJ1-1, with 8 bases that match TRBD1. This CDR3 is built from 16 residues. V gave up 4 bases and J gave up 0 bases; unmatched junction bases: 8. Germline-derived CDR1 and CDR2 are SGHRS and YFSETQ. The CDR3 here is CASSPDRALMNTEAFF. The DNA of the CDR3 is TGCGCCAGCAGCCCGGACAGGGCGCTAATGAACACTGAAGCTTTCTTT.

The chain has TRBV5-6 and TRBJ2-6, with 9 positions matching TRBD1. The V and J ends lost 9 bases and 2 bases, in that order; junction bases with no gene match: 3. The CDR3 is made up of 14 amino acids. From germline, CDR1 is SGHDT and CDR2 YYEEEE. Written as DNA, the CDR3 is TGTGCCACCCACAGGGGGCCTGGGGCCAACGTCCTGACTTTC. It yields the protein CATHRGPGANVLTF.

In its sample, this clone was seen once. The chain employs TRBV4-3 and TRBJ2-3; perhaps TRBD2 as D (6 bases). V lost 5 bases to trimming and J lost 1 base, with 13 bases between them. Germline V gene lookup returns CDR1 LGHNA and CDR2 YSLEER. CDR3 length: 15 amino acids. CDR3 nucleotide sequence: TGCGCCAGCAGCTTGAGGGGAGGTGGCACAGATACGCAGTATTTT. As protein: CASSLRGGGTDTQYF.

This clone was seen only once. This rearrangement joins TRBV7-6 to TRBJ2-7; 10 nucleotides align to TRBD1. The CDR3 covers 15 residues. CDR1 is SGHVS, CDR2 FNYEAQ, per germline. Unmatched junction bases numbered 4, after V lost 5 bases and J lost 0 bases. The CDR3 sequence is CASSIRTGGSYEQYF. The CDR3 nucleotides read TGTGCCAGCAGCATTAGGACAGGGGGCTCCTACGAGCAGTACTTC.

CDR3 nucleotides: TGTGCCAGCAGCCAAGAGGGTAGCGGGGGGGCGATGTGGAATGAGCAGTTCTTC. The encoded protein is CASSQEGSGGAMWNEQFF. The V call is TRBV4-2, the J call TRBJ2-1; 11 bases are a match to TRBD2. V lost 0 bases to trimming and J lost 7 bases; unmatched junction nucleotides: 11. This CDR3 has 18 amino acids. CDR1 LGHNA and CDR2 YNFKEQ come from the germline V gene.

The chain joins TRBV4-3 to TRBJ2-7; 8 bases fit TRBD1. The germline CDR1 and CDR2 sequences are LGHNA and YSLEER. After removal of 6 bases from V and 0 bases from J, the junction contained 7 bases not matched to a gene. This CDR3 has 15 amino acids. The CDR3 coding sequence is TGCGCCAGCAGGCCAACCGGGACAGGCTCCTACGAGCAGTACTTC. This sequence encodes CASRPTGTGSYEQYF.

The chain employs TRBV2 and TRBJ2-1, with unresolved D. Trimming took off 10 bases at V and 0 bases at J, with 16 bases between the two ends. This CDR3 spans 15 amino acids. The germline CDR1 and CDR2 sequences are SNHLY and FYNNEI. The CDR3 spells CATNSPLSSYNEQFF. CDR3 DNA: TGTGCCACCAACTCGCCGCTAAGCTCCTACAATGAGCAGTTCTTC.

The CDR3 DNA reads TGTGCCAGCAGTTCAACAGGGAACACTGAAGCTTTCTTT. Translation gives CASSSTGNTEAFF. V is TRBV6-2 or TRBV6-3 and J is TRBJ1-1, with TRBD1 as a possible D gene (5 bases). The V end was cut by 4 bases, the J end by 1 base, with 7 bases between. From germline, CDR1 is MNHEY and CDR2 SVGEGT. The CDR3 loop spans 13 amino acids.